The entry below describes one TCR beta chain. Its antigen is still unknown. No base qualities exist here, and no much larger clone lies one base off it. Every donor in the study was a healthy Caucasian. Three pairs of female monozygotic twins, all aged roughly 18 to 29 years, were included in the twin cohort. Peripheral blood mononuclear cells were used as the source from which RNA for TCR libraries was isolated. These data are taken from a study of identical twins (dated by TCRdb to about 2016). Notes on the research overall: To test whether fetal clonotypes persist, this study deep-sequenced TCR alpha and beta repertoires from monozygotic twins, from unrelated adults of various ages, and from cord blood. To rule out contamination, replicate twin experiments were performed at different times with different library preparation protocols.

The investigation overall reported the following: Abundant cord blood beta clonotypes had fewer insertions, young adult naive repertoires showed a similar but weaker trend, and memory repertoires showed no such trend. Compared with coincidental sharing between unrelated individuals, out-of-frame TCR alpha sequences shared between twins showed an excess of sequences with low generation probability. Zero-insertion analyses could be partly confounded by invariant T cells such as MAIT and iNKT, although diverse VJ usage argued against such confounding for most clonotypes. Conclusions relied on cross-sectional statistical analysis, since the same donors could not be followed over many years. Excess twin sharing in beta out-of-frame sequences was weaker because fewer shared sequences lowered the signal-to-noise ratio. Recombination models systematically underestimated out-of-frame TCR alpha sharing in monozygotic twins but agreed with sharing between unrelated individuals.

The protocol used for the library was 5' RACE. The listed sequencing device is Illumina HiSeq 2000. Template switching introduced a universal primer binding site; the final cDNA contained a unique molecular identifier, enabling accurate counting of TCR cDNA molecules. First-strand cDNA for TCR alpha and beta chains was synthesized from specific primers in the conserved constant-segment region. Each cDNA library was double barcoded, with a SMART-Mk sample barcode plus Illumina barcodes, to control for contamination. TruSeq adapter sequences along with Illumina sample barcodes were introduced in two successive PCR steps. TCR alpha and beta cDNA libraries were sequenced on the Illumina HiSeq platform with custom primers. As for the authors' bioinformatics: MiGEC processed the raw reads to extract unique molecular identifiers, while MiXCR was used to determine the CDR3 positions. For each individual, recombination models were inferred using an EM algorithm with the repgenHMM and IGoR tools. Shared clonotype analysis was performed with the tcR package in R, normalizing sharing by the product of cloneset sizes. Out-of-frame nonproductive sequences were analyzed to study raw recombination free of thymic and clonal selection effects. The public reads were reprocessed in TCRdb via fastp at Q25 and MiXCR, keeping in-frame beta chains. Rows with one shared CDR3 protein collapse into an entry with the most common genes and DNA. The V and J calls and clone size come from TCRdb's table, not from the authors' own analysis. This sample gives under 800,000 distinct CDR3 sequences in total; around 20% of them show up just once. The ten largest clones represent around 4.4% of the sample.

This sample was also put to use in a study of T cells expressing NK-cell markers. In that second paper, the authors write: In sorted CD3+CD56+NKG2C+, CD3+CD56+NKG2C- and CD3+CD56-NKG2C+ T-cell subsets from about 8 donors, TCR beta-chain repertoires were profiled. Seven of the eight sequenced donors were HCMV-seropositive and one was HCMV-seronegative. To restrict sorting to alphabetaTCR-expressing T cells, an anti-gammadeltaTCR antibody was added in several experiments. In 5 to 7 donors, the dominant CD3+CD56+NKG2C+ clonotypes ranked among the top 10 CD8+ clonotypes, making up 1.0-7.0% of CD8+ T cells. Those dominant clonotypes were again the most abundant among CD3+CD56-NKG2C+ cells in a handful of donors, at about 28.3-60.1%. Whether the expanded NKG2C-expressing T cell clones were specific for HCMV antigens remained unclear. Randomly selected healthy volunteers, three men and five women, were used as the eight sequenced donors. A commercial ELISA kit detecting HCMV-specific IgG in serum was used to determine HCMV serostatus. For about 6 donors, unsorted PBMC were also used to sequence bulk peripheral blood T-cell repertoires. MIGEC handled demultiplexing of the reads and grouping by UMI, while MiTCR was used to assemble and quantify clonotypes. To exclude erroneous sequences, any TCR cDNA sequence not supported by at least two reads was discarded. The tcR package was used for downstream repertoire analysis, with clonotypes matched between fractions based on CDR3 nucleotide sequence plus V segment. VDJmatch was used to annotate antigen specificity against VDJdb, with one amino acid substitution allowed in CDR3.

Sequencing used PBMCs. The TCR comes from a woman aged 18 to 35 in good health.

The nucleotide sequence reads as follows: TGTGCCAGCAGCCCTCCCGCTAGCGGGAGGCTGAGCTCCTACAATGAGCAGTTCTTC. The resulting protein is CASSPPASGRLSSYNEQFF. The chain is assembled from TRBV11-1 and TRBJ2-1, with 11 central nucleotides matching TRBD2. From V the trimming removes 5 bases and from J it removes 0 bases, while the gene matches leave 12 bases of the junction unaccounted for. CDR1 and CDR2, per the germline V gene (reference sequence), are SGHAT and FQDESV. The cysteine opens and the phenylalanine closes a CDR3 of 19 amino acids. CDR3 DNA is the only sequence kept; it has 57 bases, read in frame from the first base.